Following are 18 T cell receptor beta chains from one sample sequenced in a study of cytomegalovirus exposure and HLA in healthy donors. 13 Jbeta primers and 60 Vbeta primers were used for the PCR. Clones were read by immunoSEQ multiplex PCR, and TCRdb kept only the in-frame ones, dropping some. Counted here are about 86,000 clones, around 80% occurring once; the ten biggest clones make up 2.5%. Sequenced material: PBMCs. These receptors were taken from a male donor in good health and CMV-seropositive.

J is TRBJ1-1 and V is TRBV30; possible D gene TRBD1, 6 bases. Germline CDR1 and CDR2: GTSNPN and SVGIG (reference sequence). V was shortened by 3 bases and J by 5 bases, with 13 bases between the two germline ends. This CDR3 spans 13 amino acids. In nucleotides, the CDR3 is TGTGCCTGGAGGGGGGGGCTGAGGACTGAAGCTTTCTTT. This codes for CAWRGGLRTEAFF. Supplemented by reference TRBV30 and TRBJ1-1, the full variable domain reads SQTIHQWPATLVQPVGSPLSLECTVEGTSNPNLYWYRQAAGRGLQLLFYSVGIGQISSEVPQNLSASRPQDRQFILSSKKLLLSDSGFYLCAWRGGLRTEAFFGQGTRLTVV.

In DNA form, the CDR3 reads TGTGCCATCAGTGAACGTCTAGCGGGAGAATACAATGAGCAGTTCTTC. Amino acid sequence: CAISERLAGEYNEQFF. This chain joins TRBV10-3 and TRBJ2-1, with 10 bases matching TRBD2. V shed 3 bases and J 4 bases; nucleotides not matched to a gene: 6. CDR1 and CDR2 from the germline V gene are ENHRY and SYGVKD. The CDR3 consists of 16 residues.

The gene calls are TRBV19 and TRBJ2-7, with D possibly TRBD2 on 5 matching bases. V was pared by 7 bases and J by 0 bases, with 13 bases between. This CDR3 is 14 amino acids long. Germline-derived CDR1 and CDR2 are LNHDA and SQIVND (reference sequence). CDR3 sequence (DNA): TGTGCCAGTACCCCACGGGGAAGCTCCTACGAGCAGTACTTC. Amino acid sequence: CASTPRGSSYEQYF.

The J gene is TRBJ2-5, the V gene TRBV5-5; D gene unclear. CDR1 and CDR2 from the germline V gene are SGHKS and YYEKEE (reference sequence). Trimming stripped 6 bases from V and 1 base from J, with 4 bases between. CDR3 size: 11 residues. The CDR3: CASKLQETQYF. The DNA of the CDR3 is TGTGCCAGCAAACTCCAAGAGACCCAGTACTTC.

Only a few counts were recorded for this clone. The CDR3 DNA sequence: TGTGCCAGCGCCGGGACTAGCGGTAACACCGGGGAGCTGTTTTTT. Translated, it gives CASAGTSGNTGELFF. The chain carries TRBV5-4 and TRBJ2-2; the match to TRBD2 covers 11 bases. The germline CDR1 and CDR2 sequences are SGHNT and YYREEE (reference sequence). V shed 7 bases, J shed 2 bases, and the junction held 4 bases outside the gene matches. This CDR3 has 15 residues.

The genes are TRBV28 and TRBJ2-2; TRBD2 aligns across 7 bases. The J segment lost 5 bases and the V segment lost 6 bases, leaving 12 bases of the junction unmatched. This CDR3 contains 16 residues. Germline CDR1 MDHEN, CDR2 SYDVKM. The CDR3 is CASSRPSGHTTGELFF. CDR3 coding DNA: TGTGCCAGCAGCCGTCCTAGCGGCCATACGACCGGGGAGCTGTTTTTT.

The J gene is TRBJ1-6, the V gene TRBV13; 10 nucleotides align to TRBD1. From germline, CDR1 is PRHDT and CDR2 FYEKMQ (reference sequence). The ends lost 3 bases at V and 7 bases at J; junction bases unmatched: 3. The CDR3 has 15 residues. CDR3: CASSFGQGVNSPLHF. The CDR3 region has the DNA TGTGCCAGCAGCTTTGGACAGGGGGTCAATTCACCCCTCCACTTT.

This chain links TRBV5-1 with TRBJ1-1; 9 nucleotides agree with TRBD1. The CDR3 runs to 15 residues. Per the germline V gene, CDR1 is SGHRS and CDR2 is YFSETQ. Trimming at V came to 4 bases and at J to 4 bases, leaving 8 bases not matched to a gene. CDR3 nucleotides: TGCGCCAGCAGCAACAGGGGGCGCGACCCCACTGAAGCTTTCTTT. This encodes CASSNRGRDPTEAFF.

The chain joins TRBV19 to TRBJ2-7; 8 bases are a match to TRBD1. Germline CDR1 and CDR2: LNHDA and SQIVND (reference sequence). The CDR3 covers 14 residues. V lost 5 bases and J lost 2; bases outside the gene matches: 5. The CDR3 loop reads CASSPTTGAYEQYF. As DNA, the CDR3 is TGTGCCAGTAGTCCTACGACAGGGGCCTACGAGCAGTACTTC.

The CDR3 region is CASSLGDRAKEELFF. In DNA form, the CDR3 reads TGTGCCAGCAGCTTAGGGGACAGGGCAAAAGAGGAGCTGTTTTTT. The chain has TRBV7-8 and TRBJ2-2; 9 bases map to TRBD1. There are 15 residues in the CDR3. After removal of 1 base from V and 10 bases from J, the junction contained 7 bases not matched to a gene. CDR1 and CDR2 from the germline V gene are SGHVS and FQNEAQ.

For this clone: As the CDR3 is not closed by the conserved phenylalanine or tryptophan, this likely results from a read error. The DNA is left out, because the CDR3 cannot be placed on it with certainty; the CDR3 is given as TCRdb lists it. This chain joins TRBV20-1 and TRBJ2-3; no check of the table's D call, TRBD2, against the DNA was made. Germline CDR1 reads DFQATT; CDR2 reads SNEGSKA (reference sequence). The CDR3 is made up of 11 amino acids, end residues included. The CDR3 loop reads CSARAAGEASL.

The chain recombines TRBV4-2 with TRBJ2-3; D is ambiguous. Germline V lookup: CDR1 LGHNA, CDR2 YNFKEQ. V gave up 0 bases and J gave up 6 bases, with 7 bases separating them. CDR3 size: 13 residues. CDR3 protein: CASSQESSDTQYF. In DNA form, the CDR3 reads TGTGCCAGCAGCCAAGAGTCGTCCGATACGCAGTATTTT.

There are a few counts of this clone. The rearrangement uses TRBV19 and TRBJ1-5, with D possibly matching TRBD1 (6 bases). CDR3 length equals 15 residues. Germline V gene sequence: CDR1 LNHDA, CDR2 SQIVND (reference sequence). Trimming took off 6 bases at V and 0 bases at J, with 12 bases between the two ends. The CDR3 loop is CASRRTDLSNQPQHF. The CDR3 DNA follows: TGTGCCAGTAGGAGGACAGATCTTAGCAATCAGCCCCAGCATTTT.

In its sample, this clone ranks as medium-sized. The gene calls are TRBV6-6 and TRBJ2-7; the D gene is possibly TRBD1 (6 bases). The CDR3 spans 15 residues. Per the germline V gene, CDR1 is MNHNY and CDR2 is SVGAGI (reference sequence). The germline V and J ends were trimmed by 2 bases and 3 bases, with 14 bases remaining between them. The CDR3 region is CASSYPKTGHYEQYF. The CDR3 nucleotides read TGTGCCAGCAGTTACCCTAAGACAGGACACTACGAGCAGTACTTC.

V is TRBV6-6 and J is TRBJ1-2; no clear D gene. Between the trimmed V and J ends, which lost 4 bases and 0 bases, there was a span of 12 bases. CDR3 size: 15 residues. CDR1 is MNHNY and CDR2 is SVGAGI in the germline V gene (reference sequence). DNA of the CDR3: TGTGCCAGCAGTTGGGGAGTTGGCCCTAACTATGGCTACACCTTC. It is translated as CASSWGVGPNYGYTF.

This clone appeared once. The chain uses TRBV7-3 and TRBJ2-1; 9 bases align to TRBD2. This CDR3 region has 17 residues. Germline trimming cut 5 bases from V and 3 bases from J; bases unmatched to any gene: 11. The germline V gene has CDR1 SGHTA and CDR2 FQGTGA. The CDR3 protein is CASSPGGGRASYNEQFF. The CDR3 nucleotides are TGTGCCAGCAGCCCCGGAGGCGGGAGGGCCAGCTACAATGAGCAGTTCTTC.

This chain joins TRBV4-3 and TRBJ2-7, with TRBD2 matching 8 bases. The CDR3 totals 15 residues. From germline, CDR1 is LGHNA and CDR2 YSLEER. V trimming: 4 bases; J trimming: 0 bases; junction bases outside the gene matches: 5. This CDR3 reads CASSLERGNSYEQYF. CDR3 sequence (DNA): TGCGCCAGCAGCCTTGAGCGGGGGAACTCCTACGAGCAGTACTTC.

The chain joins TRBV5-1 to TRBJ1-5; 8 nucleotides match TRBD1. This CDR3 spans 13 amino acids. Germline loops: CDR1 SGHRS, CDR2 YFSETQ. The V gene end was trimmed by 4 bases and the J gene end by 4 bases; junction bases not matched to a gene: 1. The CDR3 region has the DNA TGCGCCAGCAGCAGGACAGGGAATCAGCCCCAGCATTTT. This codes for CASSRTGNQPQHF.